This is a list of T cell receptor beta chains from one sample in a study of CD8 T cells in ankylosing spondylitis. TCRdb redid the calling of the 5' RACE reads with MiXCR, one entry per CDR3 protein. The sample yields about 340,000 distinct CDR3 sequences, around 7.6% seen once. Sequencing was done on a sample of blood, either unsorted or a sorted T cell fraction (not recorded which). The source is a male donor with ankylosing spondylitis. Both conserved end residues are part of each CDR3. Fields, in order: clone size, J gene, V gene, D gene, CDR3 DNA, CDR3 protein. D genes are given only for firm matches. Some rows have no size entry. The others give once, few or many, or a class for an expanded clone.

clone size: -; J gene: TRBJ2-2; V gene: TRBV7-3; D gene: -; CDR3 DNA: TGTGCCAGCAGCCCGAGGGCTGGGCAGGCCACGAACACCGGGGAGCTGTTTTTT; CDR3 protein: CASSPRAGQATNTGELFF
clone size: few; J gene: TRBJ1-1; V gene: TRBV18; D gene: -; CDR3 DNA: TGTGCCAGCTCCCTCGGACACGGCAACACTGAAGCTTTCTTT; CDR3 protein: CASSLGHGNTEAFF
clone size: few; J gene: TRBJ1-5; V gene: TRBV12-3/TRBV12-4; D gene: -; CDR3 DNA: TGTGCCAGCAGTTTTGTGGGGAAGGGCAATCAGCCCCAGCATTTT; CDR3 protein: CASSFVGKGNQPQHF
clone size: -; J gene: TRBJ2-3; V gene: TRBV12-3/TRBV12-4; D gene: TRBD2; CDR3 DNA: TGTGCCAGTATACTAGCGGGCACAGATACGCAGTATTTT; CDR3 protein: CASILAGTDTQYF
clone size: -; J gene: TRBJ2-7; V gene: TRBV14; D gene: -; CDR3 DNA: TGTGCCAGCAGCCAAGGGAAGGGGTGGGCCTACGAGCAGTACTTC; CDR3 protein: CASSQGKGWAYEQYF
clone size: -; J gene: TRBJ2-1; V gene: TRBV30; D gene: -; CDR3 DNA: TGTGCCTGGAACCAGGATCACTACAATGAGCAGTTCTTC; CDR3 protein: CAWNQDHYNEQFF
clone size: -; J gene: TRBJ1-2; V gene: TRBV7-9; D gene: TRBD1; CDR3 DNA: TGTGCCAGCAGCTTCGGGACAGGGGGCCCAAGCTATGGCTACACCTTC; CDR3 protein: CASSFGTGGPSYGYTF
clone size: many; J gene: TRBJ2-3; V gene: TRBV28; D gene: -; CDR3 DNA: TGTGCCGGGGGGACTTCTAGCACAGATACGCAGTATTTT; CDR3 protein: CAGGTSSTDTQYF
clone size: -; J gene: TRBJ1-1; V gene: TRBV7-9; D gene: -; CDR3 DNA: TGTGCCAGCCGGGGATCGGTTCAGACAGCCATGAACACTGAAGCTTTCTTT; CDR3 protein: CASRGSVQTAMNTEAFF
clone size: few; J gene: TRBJ2-5; V gene: TRBV20-1; D gene: TRBD2; CDR3 DNA: TGCAGCGCCTCTAGCGGAAGGTACCAAGAGACCCAGTACTTC; CDR3 protein: CSASSGRYQETQYF
clone size: few; J gene: TRBJ1-1; V gene: TRBV29-1; D gene: -; CDR3 DNA: TGCAGCGTTGACCAGGGGATTGGAACTGAAGCTTTCTTT; CDR3 protein: CSVDQGIGTEAFF
clone size: few; J gene: TRBJ2-1; V gene: TRBV4-1; D gene: -; CDR3 DNA: TGCGCCAGCAGGCTCAAGGGAGGAAGAGAAGATGGGAGGTCCTCCTACAATGAGCAGTTCTTC; CDR3 protein: CASRLKGGREDGRSSYNEQFF
clone size: few; J gene: TRBJ2-5; V gene: TRBV7-9; D gene: TRBD2; CDR3 DNA: TGTGCCAGCAACCCGGGACTAGCGGGAGGAACTGAGACCCAGTACTTC; CDR3 protein: CASNPGLAGGTETQYF
clone size: few; J gene: TRBJ2-1; V gene: TRBV6-4; D gene: TRBD2; CDR3 DNA: TGTGCCAGCAGTGAGCTAGCGGGATCCTACAATGAGCAGTTCTTC; CDR3 protein: CASSELAGSYNEQFF
clone size: few; J gene: TRBJ2-7; V gene: TRBV20-1; D gene: TRBD2; CDR3 DNA: TGCAGTGCTAGAGTAGCGGGAGCGGGTGACTACGAGCAGTACTTC; CDR3 protein: CSARVAGAGDYEQYF
clone size: -; J gene: TRBJ2-3; V gene: TRBV18; D gene: -; CDR3 DNA: TGTGCCAGCTCACCACGCCAGGCTGTTGCGGTAGATACGCAGTATTTT; CDR3 protein: CASSPRQAVAVDTQYF
clone size: -; J gene: TRBJ2-3; V gene: TRBV20-1; D gene: -; CDR3 DNA: TGCAGTGCTCCCCGGGACACCACTAGCACAGATACGCAGTATTTT; CDR3 protein: CSAPRDTTSTDTQYF
clone size: few; J gene: TRBJ2-7; V gene: TRBV7-2; D gene: -; CDR3 DNA: TGTGCCAGCAGCCCAGTCTGGCCCTCCTACGAGCAGTACTTC; CDR3 protein: CASSPVWPSYEQYF
clone size: -; J gene: TRBJ2-3; V gene: TRBV7-2; D gene: -; CDR3 DNA: TGTGCCAGCAGCCGAAGGACTCCTAGCACAGATACGCAGTATTTT; CDR3 protein: CASSRRTPSTDTQYF
clone size: few; J gene: TRBJ2-7; V gene: TRBV20-1; D gene: TRBD2; CDR3 DNA: TGCAGTGCTAGAGATTTAGCGGGAGGACCGTCTTTACGCGAGCAGTACTTC; CDR3 protein: CSARDLAGGPSLREQYF
clone size: -; J gene: TRBJ2-7; V gene: TRBV7-8; D gene: -; CDR3 DNA: TGTGCCAGCAGCCCTTGGAGTGCTCGGAACGAGCAGTACTTC; CDR3 protein: CASSPWSARNEQYF
clone size: many; J gene: TRBJ2-5; V gene: TRBV5-1; D gene: TRBD2; CDR3 DNA: TGCGCCAGCAGCAAGACTAGCGGGAGGGCCGTGATGAGAGAGACCCAGTACTTC; CDR3 protein: CASSKTSGRAVMRETQYF
clone size: many; J gene: TRBJ2-7; V gene: TRBV24-1; D gene: TRBD1; CDR3 DNA: TGTGCCACCAGTGATCCTCGACAGGGAACTGGAGAGCAGTACTTC; CDR3 protein: CATSDPRQGTGEQYF
clone size: many; J gene: TRBJ2-2; V gene: TRBV24-1; D gene: TRBD2; CDR3 DNA: TGTGCCACCAGTGACCGGACTAGCGGCGGGGAGCTGTTTTTT; CDR3 protein: CATSDRTSGGELFF
clone size: many; J gene: TRBJ2-1; V gene: TRBV5-4; D gene: TRBD1; CDR3 DNA: TGTGCCAGCAGCTCCCCCCGGGACAGGAGATACAATGAGCAGTTCTTC; CDR3 protein: CASSSPRDRRYNEQFF
clone size: many; J gene: TRBJ2-7; V gene: TRBV10-3; D gene: -; CDR3 DNA: TGTGCCAACAACCAGCGCCCGAAAGACGAGCAGTACTTC; CDR3 protein: CANNQRPKDEQYF
clone size: many; J gene: TRBJ2-6; V gene: TRBV7-2; D gene: -; CDR3 DNA: TGTGCCAGCAGCTTAAGAACTGGGGCCAACGTCCTGACTTTC; CDR3 protein: CASSLRTGANVLTF
clone size: -; J gene: TRBJ2-5; V gene: TRBV6-5; D gene: TRBD1; CDR3 DNA: TGTGCCAGCAGTTATTACGGACAGGGGATTTCGGAGACCCAGTACTTC; CDR3 protein: CASSYYGQGISETQYF
clone size: few; J gene: TRBJ2-7; V gene: TRBV7-2; D gene: -; CDR3 DNA: TGTGCCAGCAGCTTAAACGGTGCCTACGAGCAGTACTTC; CDR3 protein: CASSLNGAYEQYF
clone size: few; J gene: TRBJ2-1; V gene: TRBV12-3/TRBV12-4; D gene: TRBD2; CDR3 DNA: TGTGCCAGCAGTTTTCTCCCGGGACTAGCCTCAAATGAGCAGTTCTTC; CDR3 protein: CASSFLPGLASNEQFF
clone size: -; J gene: TRBJ2-7; V gene: TRBV5-5; D gene: -; CDR3 DNA: TGTGCCAGCAGCGGCATACCAGAATCCCCGGGGTACTTC; CDR3 protein: CASSGIPESPGYF